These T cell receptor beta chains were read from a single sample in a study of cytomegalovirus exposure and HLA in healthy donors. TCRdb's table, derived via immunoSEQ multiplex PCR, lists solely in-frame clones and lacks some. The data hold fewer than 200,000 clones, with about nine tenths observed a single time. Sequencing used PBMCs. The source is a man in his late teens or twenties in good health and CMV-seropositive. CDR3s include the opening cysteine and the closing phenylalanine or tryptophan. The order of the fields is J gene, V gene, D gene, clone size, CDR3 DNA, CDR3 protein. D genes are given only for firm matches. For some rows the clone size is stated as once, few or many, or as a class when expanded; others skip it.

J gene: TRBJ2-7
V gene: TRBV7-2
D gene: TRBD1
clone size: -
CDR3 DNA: TGTGCCAGCAGCATGGGACAGGGGGCTTTCTTCGAGCAGTACTTC
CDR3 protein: CASSMGQGAFFEQYF

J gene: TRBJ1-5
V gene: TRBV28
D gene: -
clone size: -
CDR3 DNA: TGTGCCAGCAGCAGGAGCAATCAGCCCCAGCATTTT
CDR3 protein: CASSRSNQPQHF

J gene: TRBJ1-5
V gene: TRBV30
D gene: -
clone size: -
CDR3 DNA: TGTGCCTGGAGTGTACCGCGGGGCAGGGTAAATCAGCCCCAGCATTTT
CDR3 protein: CAWSVPRGRVNQPQHF

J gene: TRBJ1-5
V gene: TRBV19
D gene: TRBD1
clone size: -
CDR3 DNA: TGTGCCAGTTTGACAGGGGGAAGCAATCAGCCCCAGCATTTT
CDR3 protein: CASLTGGSNQPQHF

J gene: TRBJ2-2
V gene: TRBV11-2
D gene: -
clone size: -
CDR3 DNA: TGTGCCAGCAGCTGGACACCCGCCGGGGAGCTGTTTTTT
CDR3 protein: CASSWTPAGELFF

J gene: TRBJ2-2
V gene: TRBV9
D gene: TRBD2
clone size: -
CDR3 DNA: TGTGCCAGCACCGGGACTAGGGGGGCCGGGGAGCTGTTTTTT
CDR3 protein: CASTGTRGAGELFF

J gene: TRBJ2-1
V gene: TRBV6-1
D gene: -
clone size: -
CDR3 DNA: TGTGCCAGCATCCCGACTAGAGGCTCCTACAATGAGCAGTTCTTC
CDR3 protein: CASIPTRGSYNEQFF

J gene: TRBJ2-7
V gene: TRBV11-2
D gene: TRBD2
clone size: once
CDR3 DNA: TGTGCCAGCAGCTATTCGGGGGGTGAGATCTACGAGCAGTACTTC
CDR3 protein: CASSYSGGEIYEQYF

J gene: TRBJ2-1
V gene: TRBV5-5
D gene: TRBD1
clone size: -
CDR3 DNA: TGTGCCAGCAGCTTAAGGACAGGGATGGGCAATGAGCAGTTCTTC
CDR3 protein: CASSLRTGMGNEQFF

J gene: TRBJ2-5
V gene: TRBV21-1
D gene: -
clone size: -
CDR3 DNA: TGTGCCAGCAGCCCAAAGGCCACAGGGCTAGGCGAGACCCAGTACTTC
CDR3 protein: CASSPKATGLGETQYF